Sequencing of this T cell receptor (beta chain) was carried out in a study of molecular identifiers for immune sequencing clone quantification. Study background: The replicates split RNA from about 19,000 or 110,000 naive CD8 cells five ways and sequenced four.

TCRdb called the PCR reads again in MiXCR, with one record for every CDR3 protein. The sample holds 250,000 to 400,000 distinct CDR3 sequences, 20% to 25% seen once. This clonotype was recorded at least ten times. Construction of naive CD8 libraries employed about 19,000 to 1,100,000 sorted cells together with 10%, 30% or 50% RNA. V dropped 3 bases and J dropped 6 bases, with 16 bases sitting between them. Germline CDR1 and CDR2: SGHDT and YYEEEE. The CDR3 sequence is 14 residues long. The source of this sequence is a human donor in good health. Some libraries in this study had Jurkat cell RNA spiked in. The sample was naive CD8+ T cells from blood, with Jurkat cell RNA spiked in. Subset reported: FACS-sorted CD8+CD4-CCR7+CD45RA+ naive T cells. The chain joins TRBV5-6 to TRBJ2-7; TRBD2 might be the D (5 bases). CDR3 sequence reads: CASSYKVRGFEQYF. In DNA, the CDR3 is TGTGCCAGCAGCTACAAGGTCCGGGGTTTCGAGCAGTACTTC.